Listed here are 32 T cell receptor delta chains from one sample, sequenced in a study of gamma delta lymphoproliferative disorders and STAT genes. Sequencing used genomic DNA taken from PBMCs of patients and controls. TCRdb re-called the multiplex PCR reads with CATT. The table has 900 to 1,400 delta-chain clones, around 1.5% seen once. Sequenced material: blood. The receptors come from a human donor in good health.

In the case of this clone: A read error likely explains why the TCRdb protein, taken from a much larger clone, differs from this DNA's translation at residue 16; the protein shown is translated from the DNA. V gene TRDV1 combines with J gene TRDJ1; 7 bases align to TRDD2. The CDR3 is 19 residues long. Per the germline V gene, CDR1 is TSWWSYY and CDR2 is QGS. The CDR3: CALGELSFLSPSRPDELIF. The CDR3 DNA follows: TGTGCTCTTGGGGAACTTTCCTTCCTTTCTCCTTCTCGGCCCGATGAACTCATCTTT.

Relative to its sample, this clone is medium-sized. With only one base between it and a far larger clone, this is likely a read error. V gene TRDV1 combines with J gene TRDJ1, with 11 nucleotides matching TRDD3. V lost 4 bases to trimming and J lost 10 bases; unmatched junction nucleotides: 17. The CDR3 consists of 17 residues. Germline-derived CDR1 and CDR2 are TSWWSYY and QGS. The CDR3 region is CALGARLLILGDRALIF. The CDR3 nucleotides read TGTGCTCTTGGGGCTCGCTTGCTTATACTGGGGGATAGGGCACTCATCTTT.

As to this clone: The protein TCRdb gives is from a much larger clone and does not agree with this DNA's translation at residue 15, likely a read error; the protein shown here comes from the DNA. J is TRDJ1 and V is TRDV2; the match to TRDD3 covers 12 bases. V dropped 3 bases and J dropped 3; count of bases not matched to a gene: 19. The germline V gene has CDR1 GEAIGNYY and CDR2 EKD. The CDR3 contains 20 residues. The CDR3 bases are TGTGCCTGTGACCCGCTTGCAACTGGGGGATACAATCTCCCGGCCGATAAACTCATCTTT. This gives the protein CACDPLATGGYNLPADKLIF.

By share of the sample, this clone is hyperexpanded (1% or more). This sample also contains other DNA sequences that code for the same CDR3. The CDR3 loop is CACDTLELGDGATDKLIF. CDR3 DNA sequence: TGTGCCTGTGACACCCTCGAACTGGGGGATGGTGCCACCGATAAACTCATCTTT. The chain combines TRDV2 with TRDJ1; TRDD3 matches at 10 bases. V lost 0 bases, J lost 1 base, and 10 bases stayed unmatched. The CDR3 runs 18 residues. Germline V gives CDR1 GEAIGNYY, CDR2 EKD.

This clone has a handful of counts. TCRdb lists the protein of a much larger clone for this DNA, which differs at residue 20, so this is likely a read error; the protein given here is translated from the DNA itself. V gene TRDV1 combines with J gene TRDJ3; 8 nucleotides line up with TRDD3. The CDR3 spans 25 residues. Looked up from germline, CDR1 is TSWWSYY and CDR2 is QGS. CDR3 residues: CALGGTYGMGDFIFFGTWDARQMFF. Here the CDR3 DNA reads TGTGCTCTTGGGGGTACCTACGGAATGGGGGATTTTATCTTTTTTGGGACCTGGGACGCCCGACAGATGTTTTTC.

This clone turned up a few times. The amino acid sequence in TCRdb belongs to a much larger clone and departs from this DNA's translation at residue 17, likely a sequencing read error; the sequence shown is translated from the DNA. V is TRDV3 and J is TRDJ1, with 10 positions matching TRDD3. This CDR3 comprises 19 residues. Germline V gene data show CDR1 as TVYSNPD and CDR2 as GDNSRS (reference sequence). The CDR3 DNA reads as TGTGCCTTTAAATTCACTCGAGAGAGGTACTGGGGGATCACCGATAAACCCATCTTT. Translating gives CAFKFTRERYWGITDKPIF. The whole variable domain, remainder taken from reference TRDV3 and TRDJ1, is CDKVTQSSPDQTVASGSEVVLLCTYDTVYSNPDLFWYRIRPDYSFQFVFYGDNSRSEGADFTQGRFSVKHILTQKAFHLVISPVRTEDSATYYCAFKFTRERYWGITDKPIFGKGTRVTVEP.

A few counts support this clone. For this DNA, TCRdb reports the protein of a much larger clone, which diverges at residues 3 and 5, most likely from a read error; the protein presented here is translated directly from the DNA. V gene TRDV1 combines with J gene TRDJ4; tentatively, D is TRDD3 (7 bases). The germline V gene encodes CDR1 TSWWSYY and CDR2 QGS. This CDR3 has 20 residues. The CDR3 nucleotides are TGTGCTTTTGGGGGAGGGTGGGATCCTCCTACCGTACTGGGAGCCAGACCCCTGATCTTT. This gives the protein CAFGGGWDPPTVLGARPLIF.

This clone was observed a handful of times. With only one base between it and a far larger clone, this is likely a read error. The sample contains more than one DNA sequence encoding this CDR3. The V call is TRDV2, the J call TRDJ1; 9 nucleotides match TRDD3. The V gene's germline CDR1 is GEAIGNYY and CDR2 EKD. The V and J ends lost 4 bases and 0 bases, in that order; junction bases with no gene match: 5. The length of the CDR3 is 15 residues. The CDR3 spells CACEALGDNTDKLIF. For the CDR3, the DNA is TGTGCCTGTGAAGCCTTGGGGGATAACACCGATAAACTCATCTTT.

This clone has a handful of counts. One base separates it from a far larger clone, so it is likely a read error. Other DNA sequences from this sample encode an identical CDR3 as well. The gene calls are TRDV2 and TRDJ1; no reliable D call. Germline CDR1 reads GEAIGNYY; CDR2 reads EKD. The CDR3 length is 19 residues. V shed 3 bases and J shed 0 bases, with 25 bases lying between them. The CDR3 bases are TGTGCCTGTGACCCTCTCTACACCTTGGGTTCCAAGTACACCGATAAACTCATCTTT. It codes for CACDPLYTLGSKYTDKLIF.

This clone was seen only a few times. TCRdb's protein, taken from a much larger clone, differs from this DNA's translation at residue 3, likely owing to a read error; the protein displayed comes from the DNA. The CDR3 region has the DNA TGTGCTTTTGGGGAAGGGTGGGATCCTCCTACCGTACTGGGAGCCAGACCCCTGATCTTT. Translation: CAFGEGWDPPTVLGARPLIF. This rearrangement joins TRDV1 to TRDJ4; D tentatively fits TRDD2 or TRDD3 (6 bases each). Germline assignment: CDR1 TSWWSYY and CDR2 QGS. The CDR3 extends over 20 amino acids.

Turning to this clone: The TCRdb record carries a much larger clone's protein, which differs from this DNA's translation at residue 9; a read error is the likely cause, and the protein listed here is the DNA translation. The gene calls are TRDV3 and TRDJ1, with 12 bases aligning to TRDD3. The CDR3 extends over 24 amino acids. The V gene's germline CDR1 is TVYSNPD and CDR2 GDNSRS (reference sequence). V dropped 2 bases and J dropped 0; count of bases not matched to a gene: 31. DNA for the CDR3: TGTGCCTTTTGTGGTGGGAACTTCCTCAGTTTTCCCTACTGGGGGATACCGTACACCGATAAACTCATCTTT. It codes for CAFCGGNFLSFPYWGIPYTDKLIF.

As regards this clone: The protein recorded in TCRdb matches a much larger clone and deviates from this DNA's translation at residue 12, suggesting a read error; the protein here is obtained by translating the DNA. The V call is TRDV1, the J call TRDJ1; D tentatively reads TRDD2 or TRDD3 (6 bases each). The CDR3 runs 21 residues. Germline assignment: CDR1 TSWWSYY and CDR2 QGS. Trimming took 2 bases from V and 2 from J, leaving 30 bases between them. The CDR3 coding sequence is TGTGCTCTTGGGGAAGGTCTCCTACGTACTGGGAGATCCCGGGGGACCGATAAACTCATCTTT. Its translation is CALGEGLLRTGRSRGTDKLIF.

This clone showed up just a few times. A far larger clone is one base from this, pointing to a likely read error. Other DNA sequences within the sample encode an identical CDR3. The rearrangement links TRDV1 to TRDJ1; D gene unclear. Trimming shortened V by 1 base and J by 0 bases, and 21 bases separated the two germline ends. The V gene's germline CDR1 is TSWWSYY and CDR2 QGS. CDR3 length equals 19 residues. CDR3 nucleotides: TGTGCTCTTGGGGAACCTTATATAGCACGCACCCTGTACACCGATAAACTCATCTTT. Protein sequence: CALGEPYIARTLYTDKLIF.

There are many counts of this clone. This is likely an artifact of a read error, given a far larger clone one base away. The same CDR3 also results from other DNA sequences found in this sample. The chain is built from TRDV1 and TRDJ4; TRDD2 or TRDD3 may be the D gene (6 bases each). The CDR3 contains 20 residues. Germline V lookup: CDR1 TSWWSYY, CDR2 QGS. CDR3 amino acids: CALGEGWDPPTVLGARPLIF. The CDR3 bases are TGTGCTCTTGGGGAAGGGTGGGATCCTCCTACCGTACTGGGAGCCAGACCTCTGATCTTT.

Note on this clone: TCRdb assigns this DNA the protein of a much larger clone, which departs from its translation at residue 15; this likely reflects a read error, and the protein shown comes from translating the DNA. This rearrangement joins TRDV2 to TRDJ3, with D possibly matching TRDD3 (5 bases). CDR3 length equals 22 residues. Germline V gene lookup returns CDR1 GEAIGNYY and CDR2 EKD. The CDR3 protein is CACDTIRGLPRVGSRDTRQMFF. The CDR3 nucleotides are TGTGCCTGTGACACCATCCGGGGGCTCCCCCGAGTAGGCTCCCGGGACACCCGACAGATGTTTTTC.

As concerns this clone: A far larger clone differs by one base, so this is likely a read error. Different DNA sequences within this sample yield the same CDR3. The chain uses TRDV1 and TRDJ3; 12 nucleotides agree with TRDD3. Germline CDR1 reads TSWWSYY; CDR2 reads QGS. This CDR3 region has 25 residues. CDR3 protein: CALGQTEFPTPSTGGYSWDTRQMFF. The CDR3 DNA reads as TGTGCTCTTGGGCAAACCGAATTTCCTACCCCAAGTACTGGGGGATACTCCTGGGACACCCGACAGATGTTTTTT.

This clone has a count of ten or more. The TCRdb record carries a much larger clone's protein, which differs from this DNA's translation at residue 12; a read error is the likely cause, and the protein listed here is the DNA translation. V gene TRDV1 combines with J gene TRDJ4, with D perhaps matching TRDD2 or TRDD3 (6 bases each). Trimming left V 2 bases short and J 0 bases short, with 28 bases between. The germline V gene has CDR1 TSWWSYY and CDR2 QGS. The CDR3 totals 20 residues. The CDR3 spells CALGEGWDPPTILGARPLIF. The CDR3 DNA sequence: TGTGCTCTTGGGGAAGGGTGGGATCCTCCTACCATACTGGGAGCCAGACCCCTGATCTTT.

This clone has only a few counts. Translating this DNA gives a protein that differs at residue 20 from the TCRdb one, which belongs to a much larger clone; a read error is likely, and the protein shown is this translation. Other DNA sequences of this sample code for an identical CDR3. This chain joins TRDV2 and TRDJ1, with 9 bases identical to TRDD3. Germline CDR1 GEAIGNYY, CDR2 EKD. The CDR3 is 23 residues long. The CDR3 DNA reads TGTGCCTGTGACACACGTGGGGCAATTACTGGGGGAGCCAGGCCCCCAAACACCGATAACCTCATCTTT. Amino acid sequence: CACDTRGAITGGARPPNTDNLIF.

A few counts support this clone. This likely traces to a read error, being one base from a far larger clone. The sample has other DNA sequences that encode this CDR3 too. The J gene is TRDJ1, the V gene TRDV2, with TRDD3 matching 8 bases. V was clipped by 3 bases and J by 0 bases; unmatched bases: 5. The CDR3 has 15 amino acids. Per the germline V gene, CDR1 is GEAIGNYY and CDR2 is EKD. The CDR3 DNA reads TGTGCCTGTGACTCCGTACTGGGGGACACCGATAAACTCATCTTT. Amino acid sequence: CACDSVLGDTDKLIF.

Note on this clone: A far larger clone is a single base away, which makes a read error likely. The sample contains more than one DNA sequence encoding this CDR3. J is TRDJ1 and V is TRDV1; 7 bases map to TRDD2. CDR3 length: 19 amino acids. CDR1 and CDR2 from the germline V gene are TSWWSYY and QGS. The junction had 16 bases not matched to a gene; V was cut back by 0 bases and J by 3 bases. The CDR3 reads CALGELSFLSPSRPDKLIF. The CDR3 DNA follows: TGTGCTCTTGGGGAACTTTCCTTCCTTTCACCTTCTCGGCCCGATAAACTCATCTTT.

As to this clone: The TCRdb protein, from a much larger clone, departs from this DNA's translation at residue 5, likely by read error; the protein shown derives from the DNA. This sequence joins TRDV1 and TRDJ1; a possible D gene is TRDD2 (6 bases). V lost 4 bases and J lost 6, with 27 bases in between. The germline V gene has CDR1 TSWWSYY and CDR2 QGS. This CDR3 has 18 residues. CDR3 protein: CALGGLASSGSGKNKLIF. The CDR3 DNA reads TGTGCTCTTGGGGGACTAGCTTCCTCAGGATCTGGGAAGAATAAACTCATCTTT.

Comment on this clone: Given a far larger clone just one base away, this is likely a sequencing read error. The same CDR3 also results from other DNA sequences found in this sample. The chain links TRDV1 to TRDJ1, with 10 bases that match TRDD3. CDR3 length: 19 residues. Germline assignment: CDR1 TSWWSYY and CDR2 QGS. CDR3 nucleotide sequence: TGTGCGCTTGGGGAACTAGAAGGGGGATACGATTGGGTCACCGATAAACTCATCTTT. Encoded protein: CALGELEGGYDWVTDKLIF.

This clone is classed as hyperexpanded. Additional DNA sequences in this sample encode the identical CDR3. The CDR3 bases are TGTGCTCTTGGGACTCGCTTGCTTATACTGGGGGATAGGGCACTCATCTTT. This gives the protein CALGTRLLILGDRALIF. The rearrangement uses TRDV1 and TRDJ1; 11 bases are shared with TRDD3. The V and J ends lost 5 bases and 10 bases, in that order; junction bases with no gene match: 18. This CDR3 contains 17 residues. Germline V gene sequence: CDR1 TSWWSYY, CDR2 QGS.

This clone has a handful of counts. TCRdb's protein for this DNA is that of a much larger clone and differs from the translation at residue 3, likely a read error; the protein shown is the DNA translation. V and J are TRDV2 and TRDJ1, with 10 bases matching TRDD3. The CDR3 extends over 20 amino acids. CDR1 and CDR2 (germline): GEAIGNYY, EKD. This CDR3 reads CAYDTIEILGDPKYTDKLIF. The CDR3 DNA reads as TGTGCCTATGACACTATTGAAATACTGGGGGATCCTAAGTACACCGATAAACTCATCTTT.

This clone was counted ten times or more. One base separates it from a far larger clone, so it is likely a read error. Other DNA sequences in this specimen translate into the identical CDR3. The chain links TRDV1 to TRDJ4; 8 bases fit TRDD3. The germline gives CDR1 TSWWSYY, CDR2 QGS. V shed 2 bases and J 0 bases; nucleotides not matched to a gene: 20. This CDR3 region has 20 residues. DNA for the CDR3: TGTGCTCTTGGGGAAGGGTGGGATCCTCCTACCGTACTGGGGGCCAGACCCCTGATCTTT. Protein sequence: CALGEGWDPPTVLGARPLIF.

This clone was seen a handful of times. Given a far larger clone just one base away, this is likely a sequencing read error. The identical CDR3 is also encoded by other nucleotide sequences in the sample. J is TRDJ1 and V is TRDV1, with 9 nucleotides matching TRDD3. V shed 2 bases, J shed 2 bases, and the junction held 21 bases outside the gene matches. The germline V gene has CDR1 TSWWSYY and CDR2 QGS. The length of the CDR3 is 21 residues. CDR3: CALGEDDLSPYWGTYTDKLIF. As DNA, the CDR3 is TGTGCTCTTGGGGAAGATGACCTCTCGCCTTACTGGGGGACCTATACCGATAAACTCATCTTT.

This clone was seen more than once but under ten times. This likely reflects a read error, since a far larger clone is one base away. The sample carries other DNA sequences with the same CDR3. The chain links TRDV2 to TRDJ1; 10 positions agree with TRDD3. The CDR3 contains 15 residues. Germline CDR1 and CDR2: GEAIGNYY and EKD. For the CDR3, the DNA is TGTGCCTGTGAAGCCCTGGGGGATAACACCGATAAACTCATATTT. It is translated as CACEALGDNTDKLIF.

This clone was detected a few times. A far bigger clonotype differs at one base, so this is likely a read error. The identical CDR3 is also encoded by other nucleotide sequences in the sample. The chain links TRDV1 to TRDJ1, with 10 bases that match TRDD3. Looked up from germline, CDR1 is TSWWSYY and CDR2 is QGS. The junction had 26 bases not matched to a gene; V was cut back by 7 bases and J by 0 bases. The CDR3 extends over 22 amino acids. The chain's CDR3 is CALEVLPVLYSGGYKYTDKLIF. In DNA form, the CDR3 reads TGTGCTCTTGAGGTCCTTCCTGTTCTTTATAGTGGGGGATACAAGTACACCGATAAACTCATCTTT.

This clone was recorded at least ten times. A far larger clone is off by one base, so a read error is likely. The chain has TRDV1 and TRDJ4; D could derive from TRDD2 or TRDD3 (6 bases each). V was trimmed by 2 bases and J by 0 bases, leaving 28 bases between them. The V gene's germline CDR1 is TSWWSYY and CDR2 QGS. The CDR3 extends over 20 amino acids. Here the CDR3 DNA reads TGTGCTCTTGGGGAAGGGCGGGATCCTCCTACCGTACTGGGAGCCAGACCCCTGATCTTT. It encodes CALGEGRDPPTVLGARPLIF.

This clone was counted a few times. The protein given by TCRdb reflects a much larger clone and differs at residue 9 from this DNA's translation, likely from a read error; the protein shown is the DNA's translation. The chain carries TRDV1 and TRDJ4; 8 nucleotides line up with TRDD2. After removal of 2 bases from V and 0 bases from J, the junction contained 20 bases not matched to a gene. The CDR3 totals 20 residues. Germline-derived CDR1 and CDR2 are TSWWSYY and QGS. Here the CDR3 reads CALGEGWDLPTVLGARPLIF. CDR3 DNA sequence: TGTGCTCTTGGGGAAGGGTGGGATCTTCCTACCGTACTGGGAGCCAGACCCCTGATCTTT.

Comments on this clone: Given a far larger clone just one base away, this is likely a sequencing read error. Within the sample, other DNA sequences also encode this same CDR3. The gene calls are TRDV2 and TRDJ1; 12 bases agree with TRDD3. This CDR3 contains 16 residues. CDR1 and CDR2 (germline): GEAIGNYY, EKD. CDR3 protein: CACDSLLGDTTDKLIF. For the CDR3, the DNA is TGTGCCTGCGACAGTTTACTGGGGGATACCACCGATAAACTCATCTTT.

Only a few counts were recorded for this clone. The protein TCRdb lists belongs to a much larger clone and differs from this DNA's translation at residue 22, which points to a read error; the protein shown is made from the DNA. The chain joins TRDV1 to TRDJ1; 8 bases line up with TRDD3. Per germline, CDR1 TSWWSYY and CDR2 QGS. The CDR3 consists of 23 residues. In DNA, the CDR3 is TGTGCTCTCTGCGGTGGGACCTACCCCGTACTGGGGGCCTCGATAATACGGGCCGATAAACTCACCTTT. This encodes CALCGGTYPVLGASIIRADKLTF.